This is a list of T cell receptor beta chains from one sample in a study of blood T cell repertoires in COVID-19. TCRdb's copy holds only in-frame clones and misses some; the assay was immunoSEQ multiplex PCR. The sample gives more than 200,000 clones, approximately 83% of which show up once; approximately 9.1% is in the top ten. Sequencing used peripheral blood. These receptors were collected from an elderly man with acute or convalescent COVID-19. CDR3s include the opening cysteine and the closing phenylalanine or tryptophan.

CASSTGITNEKLFF TRBV6-6
CASSLAHRVSGANVLTF TRBV5-4
CATSTRSTRGGGLRTYNEQFF TRBV24-1
CSVEPRQGAVSEAFF TRBV29-1
CASRAASGEAYEQYF TRBV11-1
CASSILTSGISEQYF TRBV5-6
CASRYRANNSPLHF TRBV27
CASSLVPVNNEKLFF TRBV5-1
CASGGVEMTEAFF TRBV2
CASSQAATGNHGYTF TRBV4-1
CASSPRPGDPTDTQYF TRBV18
CASSLVSGPMEQYF TRBV7-9
CATSDFRVFRTSGNTGELFF TRBV24-1
CASSWTVVSTDTQYF TRBV5-1
CASTTGAGTYEQYF TRBV27
CASSQGGGGETQYF TRBV5-6
CATSRQGAPNQPQHF TRBV15
CASSFTGQLNEQYF TRBV11-2
CSASRAGGARYGYTF TRBV20-1
CASSWGQGAYEQYF TRBV5-1
CASSSGGVQGNVLTF TRBV11-3
CATSRDSGNQPQHF TRBV15
CATDRKSGTEAFF TRBV15
CASSPSPPSGNQPQHF TRBV18
CASSLSSGGQYF TRBV11-1
CASSLGRDIRAKNIQYF TRBV5-1
CASSSPGTSGSGWQYF TRBV7-9
CASSAGTYEQYF TRBV28
CASSPGTGGPMTDTQYF TRBV7-9
CASKKSPGFYGYTF TRBV28
CASNYGVETEAFF TRBV7-2
CATSDSPGGTGGINQPQHF TRBV24-1
CASSYSWLQGYEQYF TRBV6-5
CASAPGVHRKNTEAFF TRBV19